This TCR beta chain was recovered during a study of monozygotic twins with inflammatory bowel disease. For this clonotype: The antigen is unknown.

Germline CDR1 SGHDN, CDR2 FVKESK. The CDR3 has 12 amino acids. Whole-study results and caveats: IBD patients, compared with healthy twins, shared fewer clonotypes with others (especially with disease activity). Ultimately, a single strong signal or clonotype associated with IBD was not supported.

TCRdb reprocessed the 5' RACE reads and stores each CDR3 protein as one record, lacking DNA. The listing contains 400,000 or so distinct CDR3 sequences. The material sequenced was blood. The chain couples TRBV14 to TRBJ1-2. The source of this sequence is a human donor with ulcerative colitis or Crohn's disease, or a healthy co-twin of an affected twin (not recorded which). CDR3 amino acids: CASSPSRGGYTF.